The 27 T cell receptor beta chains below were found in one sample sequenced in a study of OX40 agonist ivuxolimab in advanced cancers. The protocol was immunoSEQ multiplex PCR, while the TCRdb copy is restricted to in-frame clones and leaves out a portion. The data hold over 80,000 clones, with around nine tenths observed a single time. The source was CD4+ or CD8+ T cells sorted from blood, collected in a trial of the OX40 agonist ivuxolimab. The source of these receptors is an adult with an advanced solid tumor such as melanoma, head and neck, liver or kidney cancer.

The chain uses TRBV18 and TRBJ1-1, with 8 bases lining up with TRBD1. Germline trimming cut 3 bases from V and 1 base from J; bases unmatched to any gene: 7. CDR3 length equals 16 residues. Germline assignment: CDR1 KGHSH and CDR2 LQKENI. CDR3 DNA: TGTGCCAGCTCACCGTCGACAGGGGCACCGAACACTGAAGCTTTCTTT. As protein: CASSPSTGAPNTEAFF.

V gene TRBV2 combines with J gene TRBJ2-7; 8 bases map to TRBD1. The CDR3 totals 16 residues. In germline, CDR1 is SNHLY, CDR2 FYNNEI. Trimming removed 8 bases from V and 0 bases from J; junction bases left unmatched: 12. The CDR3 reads CASSSPWDRSSYEQYF. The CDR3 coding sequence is TGTGCCAGCTCAAGTCCGTGGGACAGGAGCTCCTACGAGCAGTACTTC.

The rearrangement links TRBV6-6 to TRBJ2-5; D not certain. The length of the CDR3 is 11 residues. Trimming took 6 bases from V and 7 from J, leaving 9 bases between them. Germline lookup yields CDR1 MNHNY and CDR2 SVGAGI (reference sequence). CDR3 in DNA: TGTGCCAGCAGCCCCTCGGGGACCCAGTACTTC. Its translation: CASSPSGTQYF.

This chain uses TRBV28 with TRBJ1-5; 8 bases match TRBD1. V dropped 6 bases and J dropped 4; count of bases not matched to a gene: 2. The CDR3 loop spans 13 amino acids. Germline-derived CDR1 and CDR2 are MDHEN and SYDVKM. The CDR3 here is CASRDRGNQPQHF. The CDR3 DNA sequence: TGTGCCAGCAGAGACAGGGGAAATCAGCCCCAGCATTTT.

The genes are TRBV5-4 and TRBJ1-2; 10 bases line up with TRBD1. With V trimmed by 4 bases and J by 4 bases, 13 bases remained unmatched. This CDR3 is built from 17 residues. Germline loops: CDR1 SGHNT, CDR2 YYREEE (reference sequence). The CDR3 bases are TGTGCCAGCAGCACGGGCCGGGACAGGGGATTCATCTATGGCTACACCTTC. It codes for CASSTGRDRGFIYGYTF.

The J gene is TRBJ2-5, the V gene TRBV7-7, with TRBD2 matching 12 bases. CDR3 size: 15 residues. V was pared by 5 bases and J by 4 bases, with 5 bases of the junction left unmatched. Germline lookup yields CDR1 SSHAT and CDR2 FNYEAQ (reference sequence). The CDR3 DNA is TGTGCCAGCAGCCGCGGACTAGCGGGACGAGAGACCCAGTACTTC. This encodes CASSRGLAGRETQYF. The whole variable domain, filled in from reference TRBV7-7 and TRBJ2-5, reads GAGVSQSPRYKVTKRGQDVTLRCDPISSHATLYWYQQALGQGPEFLTYFNYEAQPDKSGLPSDRFSAERPEGSISTLTIQRTEQRDSAMYRCASSRGLAGRETQYFGPGTRLLVL.

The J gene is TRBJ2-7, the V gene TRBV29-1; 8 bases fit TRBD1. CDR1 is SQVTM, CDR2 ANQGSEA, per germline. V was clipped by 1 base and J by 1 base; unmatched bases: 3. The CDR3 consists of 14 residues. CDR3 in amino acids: CSVEGTGLSYEQYF. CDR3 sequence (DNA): TGCAGCGTTGAAGGGACAGGGCTATCCTACGAGCAGTACTTC.

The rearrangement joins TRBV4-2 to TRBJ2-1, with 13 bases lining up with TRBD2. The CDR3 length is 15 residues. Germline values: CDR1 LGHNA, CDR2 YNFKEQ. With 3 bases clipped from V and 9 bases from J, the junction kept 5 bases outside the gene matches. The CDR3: CASSHGTSGISEQFF. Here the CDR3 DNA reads TGTGCCAGCAGCCATGGGACTAGCGGGATTAGTGAGCAGTTCTTC.

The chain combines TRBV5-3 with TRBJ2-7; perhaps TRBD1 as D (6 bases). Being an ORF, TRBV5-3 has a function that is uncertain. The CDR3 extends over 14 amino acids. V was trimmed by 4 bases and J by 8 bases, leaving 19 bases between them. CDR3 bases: TGTGCCAGAAGCCCCTTGGGACATCCTAAAAAGCAGTACGTC. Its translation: CARSPLGHPKKQYV.

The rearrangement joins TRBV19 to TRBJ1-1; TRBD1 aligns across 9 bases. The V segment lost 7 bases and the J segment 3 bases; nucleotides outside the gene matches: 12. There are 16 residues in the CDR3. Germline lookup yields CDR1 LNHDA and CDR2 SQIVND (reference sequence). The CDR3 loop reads CASTAKGRTGDTEAFF. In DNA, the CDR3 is TGTGCCAGTACCGCTAAGGGGAGGACAGGGGACACTGAAGCTTTCTTT.

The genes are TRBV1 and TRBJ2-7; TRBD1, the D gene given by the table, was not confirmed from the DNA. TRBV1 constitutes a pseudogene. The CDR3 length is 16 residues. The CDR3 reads CTSSPESGFPSYEQYF. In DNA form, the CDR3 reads TGCACCAGCAGCCCCGAGTCAGGGTTCCCCTCCTACGAGCAGTACTTC.

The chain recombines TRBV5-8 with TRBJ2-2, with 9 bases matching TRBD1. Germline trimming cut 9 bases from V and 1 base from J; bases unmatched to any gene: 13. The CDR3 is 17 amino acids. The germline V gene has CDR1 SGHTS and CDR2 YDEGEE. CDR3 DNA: TGTGCCACGGAATACAGGGGGCTGGCCCTGAACACCGGGGAGCTGTTTTTT. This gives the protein CATEYRGLALNTGELFF.

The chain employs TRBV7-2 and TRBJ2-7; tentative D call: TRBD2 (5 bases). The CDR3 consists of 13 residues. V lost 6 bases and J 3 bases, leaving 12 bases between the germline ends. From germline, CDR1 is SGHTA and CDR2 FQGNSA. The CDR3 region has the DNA TGTGCCAGCAGACCGAGCGGAATCTACGAGCAGTACTTC. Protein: CASRPSGIYEQYF.

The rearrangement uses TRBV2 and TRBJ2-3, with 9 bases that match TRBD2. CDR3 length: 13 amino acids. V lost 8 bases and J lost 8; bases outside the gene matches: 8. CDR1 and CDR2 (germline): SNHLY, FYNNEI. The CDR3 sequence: CASRSGSGGTQYF. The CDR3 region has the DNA TGTGCCAGCCGTAGCGGGAGTGGTGGTACGCAGTATTTT.

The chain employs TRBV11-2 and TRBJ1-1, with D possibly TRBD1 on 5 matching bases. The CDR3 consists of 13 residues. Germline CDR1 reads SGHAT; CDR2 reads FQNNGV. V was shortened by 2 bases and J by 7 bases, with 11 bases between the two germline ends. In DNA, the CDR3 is TGTGCCAGCAGCTTATGGACGGGGGGTGAAGCTTTCTTT. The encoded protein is CASSLWTGGEAFF.

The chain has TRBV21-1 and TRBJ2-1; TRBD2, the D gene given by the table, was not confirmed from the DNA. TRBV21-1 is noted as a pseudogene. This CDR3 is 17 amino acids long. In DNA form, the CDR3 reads TGTGCCAGCAGGGGCGACCGGGCAAGCGGGAGGGGGAATGAGCAGTTCTTC. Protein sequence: CASRGDRASGRGNEQFF.

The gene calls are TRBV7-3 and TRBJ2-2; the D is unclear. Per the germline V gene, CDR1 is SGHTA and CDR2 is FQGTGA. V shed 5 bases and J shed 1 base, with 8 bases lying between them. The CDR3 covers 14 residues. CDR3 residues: CASSQDRNTGELFF. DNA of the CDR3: TGTGCCAGCAGCCAGGACCGGAACACCGGGGAGCTGTTTTTT.

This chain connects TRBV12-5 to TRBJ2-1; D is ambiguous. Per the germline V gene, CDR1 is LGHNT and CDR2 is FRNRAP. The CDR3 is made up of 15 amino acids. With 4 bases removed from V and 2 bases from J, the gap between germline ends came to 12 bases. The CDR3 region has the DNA TGTGCTAGTGGTTCCACCCCGGCCGCCTACAATGAGCAGTTCTTC. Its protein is CASGSTPAAYNEQFF.

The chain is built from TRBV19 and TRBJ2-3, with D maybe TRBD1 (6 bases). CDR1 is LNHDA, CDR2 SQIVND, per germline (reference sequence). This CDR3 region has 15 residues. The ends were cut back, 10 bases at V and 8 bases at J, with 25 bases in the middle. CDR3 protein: CATGPTGISPVTQYF. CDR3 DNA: TGTGCCACTGGGCCGACAGGAATATCTCCCGTTACGCAGTATTTT.

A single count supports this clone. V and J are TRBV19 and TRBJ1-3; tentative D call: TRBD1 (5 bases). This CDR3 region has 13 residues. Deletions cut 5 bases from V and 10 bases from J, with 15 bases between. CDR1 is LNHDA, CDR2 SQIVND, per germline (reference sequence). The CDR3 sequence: CASSPYEGSTIYF. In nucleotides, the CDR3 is TGTGCCAGTAGTCCCTACGAGGGGAGTACCATATATTTT.

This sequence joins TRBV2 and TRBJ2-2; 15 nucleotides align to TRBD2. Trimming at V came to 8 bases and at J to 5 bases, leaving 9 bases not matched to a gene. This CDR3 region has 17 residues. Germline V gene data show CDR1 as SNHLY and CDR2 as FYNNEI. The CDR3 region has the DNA TGTGCCAGCGGAAGAGGACTAGCGGGAGGGGGAACCGGGGAGCTGTTTTTT. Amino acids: CASGRGLAGGGTGELFF.

This chain's CDR3 is CASSLTGSAYEQYF. CDR3 nucleotides: TGTGCCAGCAGTCTCACAGGGTCAGCCTACGAGCAGTACTTC. V is TRBV28 and J is TRBJ2-7; maybe TRBD1 (6 bases). Trimming stripped 5 bases from V and 2 bases from J, with 13 bases between. Germline V gene sequence: CDR1 MDHEN, CDR2 SYDVKM. The CDR3 sequence is 14 residues long.

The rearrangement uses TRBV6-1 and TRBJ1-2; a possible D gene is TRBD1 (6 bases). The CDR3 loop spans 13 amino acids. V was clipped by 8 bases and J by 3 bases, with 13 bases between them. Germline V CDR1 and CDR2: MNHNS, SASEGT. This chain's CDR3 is CASAVEGDYGYTF. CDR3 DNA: TGTGCCAGCGCGGTCGAGGGGGACTATGGCTACACCTTC.

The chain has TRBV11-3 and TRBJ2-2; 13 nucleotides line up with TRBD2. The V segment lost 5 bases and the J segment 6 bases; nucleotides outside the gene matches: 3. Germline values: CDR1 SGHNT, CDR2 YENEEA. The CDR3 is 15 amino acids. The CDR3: CASSGLAGASGELFF. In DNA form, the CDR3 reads TGTGCCAGCAGCGGACTAGCGGGAGCTTCCGGGGAGCTGTTTTTT. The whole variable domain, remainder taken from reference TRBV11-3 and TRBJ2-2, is EAGVVQSPRYKIIEKKQPVAFWCNPISGHNTLYWYLQNLGQGPELLIRYENEEAVDDSQLPKDRFSAERLKGVDSTLKIQPAELGDSAVYLCASSGLAGASGELFFGEGSRLTVL.

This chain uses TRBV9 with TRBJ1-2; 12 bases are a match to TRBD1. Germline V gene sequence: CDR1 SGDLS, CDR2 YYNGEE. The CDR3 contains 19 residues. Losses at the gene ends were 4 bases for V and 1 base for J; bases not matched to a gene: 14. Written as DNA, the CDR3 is TGTGCCAGCAGCCCCCGACCCGGGGACAGGGGGCCGGTTAACTATGGCTACACCTTC. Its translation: CASSPRPGDRGPVNYGYTF.

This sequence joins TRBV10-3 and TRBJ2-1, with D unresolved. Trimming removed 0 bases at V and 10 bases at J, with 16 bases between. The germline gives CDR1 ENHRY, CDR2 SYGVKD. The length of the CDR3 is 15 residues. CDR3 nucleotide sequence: TGTGCCATCAGTGAGTCGAGGACCTACGGCGGCGAGCAGTTCTTC. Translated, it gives CAISESRTYGGEQFF.

For the CDR3, the DNA is TGTGCCAGCACAGCGCCGGGACAACTCTACGAGCAGTACTTC. It codes for CASTAPGQLYEQYF. J is TRBJ2-7 and V is TRBV28, with D perhaps TRBD1 (6 bases). The length of the CDR3 is 14 residues. Germline CDR1 reads MDHEN; CDR2 reads SYDVKM. The V and J ends lost 7 bases and 3 bases respectively, with 16 bases between them.